This T cell receptor (beta chain) was captured by sequencing in a study of shared clonotypes between healthy human individuals. Regarding the study as a whole: A handful of donors shared about 4.5% of their naive CD4 clonotypes. Few donors restricted represented genetic and exposure-history diversity.

The V gene lost 7 bases and the J gene lost 6 bases, with 15 bases spanning the gap. This CDR3 spans 14 amino acids. Germline V gene sequence: CDR1 SEHNR, CDR2 FQNEAQ (reference sequence). Some 30,000 T cell genomes (around 190 ng DNA) went into each sorted-subset replicate. In the source study's methods: Filtering differed for immunoSEQ, which gave only junction sequences without quality scores. TCRdb's copy holds only in-frame clones and misses some; the assay was immunoSEQ multiplex PCR. The V and J calls and clone size were taken over from that table, and D and trimming were inferred from the DNA. Here the sample spans millions of clones, roughly 96% being singletons. As regards this clone: Its antigen remains unidentified.

The clonotype originates from a man aged 18-30 years in good health. J is TRBJ1-4 and V is TRBV7-9, with D hard to call. The sequenced sample was naive CD4+ T cells sorted from blood. Subset meaning: CD45RA+ positively selected. Here the CDR3 DNA reads TGTGCCAGCACCCGAGGCGGGTTATATGAAAAACTGTTTTTT. Translated, it gives CASTRGGLYEKLFF. Filled out from reference TRBV7-9 and TRBJ1-4, the complete variable domain reads DTGVSQNPRHKITKRGQNVTFRCDPISEHNRLYWYRQTLGQGPEFLTYFQNEAQLEKSRLLSDRFSAERPKGSFSTLEIQRTEQGDSAMYLCASTRGGLYEKLFFGSGTQLSVL.